The 10 T cell receptor beta chains given below trace back to one sample, sequenced in a study of technical replicates of blood from several donors (dated 2017 in TCRdb). The library was produced with the immunoSEQ multiplex PCR assay. TCRdb stores this immuneACCESS table with in-frame sequences only. Part of the clones is absent; in the studies checked, under half of the shortfall reflects unresolved V genes, and no reason is known for the rest. The sample table contains more than 90,000 clones; only one count was recorded for about 96% of them. Over 0.25% of the sample is in the top ten clones. The sample consisted of T cells isolated from PBMCs. The receptors shown here come from a human donor in good health.

The chain uses TRBV7-9 and TRBJ1-1; D is uncertain. V dropped 5 bases and J dropped 11 bases, with 21 bases sitting between them. CDR1 is SEHNR, CDR2 FQNEAQ, per germline (reference sequence). The CDR3 contains 14 residues. As DNA, the CDR3 is TGTGCCAGCAGCCCCGAGGGAGGGTTTATACGGGCTTTCTTT. Translation: CASSPEGGFIRAFF. The complete variable domain, with remaining parts taken from reference TRBV7-9 and TRBJ1-1, reads DTGVSQNPRHKITKRGQNVTFRCDPISEHNRLYWYRQTLGQGPEFLTYFQNEAQLEKSRLLSDRFSAERPKGSFSTLEIQRTEQGDSAMYLCASSPEGGFIRAFFGQGTRLTVV.

The chain recombines TRBV11-1 with TRBJ2-7, with 8 bases matching TRBD1. Per the germline V gene, CDR1 is SGHAT and CDR2 is FQDESV (reference sequence). The CDR3 has 14 amino acids. The V segment lost 5 bases and the J segment 2 bases; nucleotides outside the gene matches: 5. CDR3 DNA: TGTGCCAGCAGCGACCGGACAGGGACCTACGAGCAGTACTTC. Translating gives CASSDRTGTYEQYF.

The rearrangement uses TRBV4-1 and TRBJ1-4; tentatively, D is TRBD1 (5 bases). The CDR3 contains 15 residues. Germline lookup yields CDR1 MGHRA and CDR2 YSYEKL. V lost 1 base and J 0 bases, leaving 6 bases between the germline ends. This CDR3 reads CASSQGTTTNEKLFF. DNA for the CDR3: TGCGCCAGCAGCCAAGGGACAACAACTAATGAAAAACTGTTTTTT.

V gene TRBV28 combines with J gene TRBJ2-5, with 8 nucleotides matching TRBD1. The CDR3 sequence is 15 residues long. Germline CDR1 reads MDHEN; CDR2 reads SYDVKM. V shed 5 bases and J 1 base; nucleotides not matched to a gene: 6. The CDR3 nucleotides are TGTGCCAGCAGTCTTGACAGGGGTCTCCAAGAGACCCAGTACTTC. It encodes CASSLDRGLQETQYF.

This rearrangement joins TRBV27 to TRBJ1-1; tentatively, D is TRBD1 (6 bases). Germline V gene sequence: CDR1 MNHEY, CDR2 SMNVEV (reference sequence). CDR3 length: 16 amino acids. Trimming left V 5 bases short and J 4 bases short, with 20 bases between. As DNA, the CDR3 is TGTGCCAGCAGTCTCAGGGGTTTTAACCCCACCACTGAAGCTTTCTTT. Amino acids: CASSLRGFNPTTEAFF.

The chain carries TRBV4-1 and TRBJ2-2, with 8 bases aligning to TRBD1. The trim removed 3 bases at V and 5 bases at J, leaving 8 bases unmatched. The CDR3 sequence is 16 residues long. Germline CDR1 is MGHRA and CDR2 is YSYEKL. CDR3 sequence: CASSHLPGQGTGELFF. The CDR3 nucleotides are TGCGCCAGCAGCCATCTACCCGGACAGGGAACCGGGGAGCTGTTTTTT.

V usage is TRBV7-9 and J usage is TRBJ2-7; TRBD1 is a possible D gene (5 bases). The CDR3 spans 16 residues. Germline V gene lookup returns CDR1 SEHNR and CDR2 FQNEAQ (reference sequence). Trimming stripped 3 bases from V and 0 bases from J, with 15 bases between. CDR3 nucleotide sequence: TGTGCCAGCAGCTTTTCTTACGGACACGCCTCCTACGAGCAGTACTTC. Amino acids: CASSFSYGHASYEQYF.

This chain uses TRBV28 with TRBJ2-1, with D uncertain. From germline, CDR1 is MDHEN and CDR2 SYDVKM. This CDR3 contains 11 residues. The V end lost 3 bases, the J end lost 6 bases, and 3 bases lay between the germline ends. CDR3 DNA: TGTGCCAGCAGTTTGGCCAATGAGCAGTTCTTC. Residues: CASSLANEQFF.

The chain recombines TRBV29-1 with TRBJ2-1; D remains unclear. V was shortened by 2 bases and J by 8 bases, with 16 bases between the two germline ends. Germline values: CDR1 SQVTM, CDR2 ANQGSEA. There are 14 residues in the CDR3. Here the CDR3 DNA reads TGCAGCGTTGAAAAAGACACCCGAGTTGATGAGCAGTTCTTC. It translates to CSVEKDTRVDEQFF.

The chain carries TRBV9 and TRBJ2-5, with D possibly matching TRBD1 (7 bases). The V end lost 0 bases, the J end lost 1 base, and 19 bases lay between the germline ends. The germline gives CDR1 SGDLS, CDR2 YYNGEE. The CDR3 extends over 18 amino acids. CDR3 sequence: CASSVGFGGGRPQETQYF. For the CDR3, the DNA is TGTGCCAGCAGCGTAGGTTTTGGAGGGGGCAGACCCCAAGAGACCCAGTACTTC.